The subject of this entry is one TCR beta chain. This sample stems from a study of blood T cell repertoires in COVID-19. Study in general: The United States, Italy and Spain supplied acute and convalescent COVID-19 samples.

The method was immunoSEQ multiplex PCR; TCRdb's version includes in-frame clones alone and lacks a portion of them. In the table there are around 210,000 clones, more than 70% of which are singletons. Enrolled during active infection, Seattle patients were then followed longitudinally. The CDR3 spans 14 residues. Trimming left V 2 bases short and J 4 bases short, with 11 bases between. CDR1 SGHKS and CDR2 YYEKEE come from the germline V gene (reference sequence). Sequenced material: peripheral blood. V usage is TRBV5-5 and J usage is TRBJ2-3; D remains unclear. The sequence was obtained from a man aged 50 or older with COVID-19, enrolled during active disease. The CDR3 protein is CASSFSGTADTQYF. The CDR3 region has the DNA TGTGCCAGCAGCTTTTCCGGTACGGCAGATACGCAGTATTTT.